The 14 T cell receptor beta chains in this list originate from one sample, sequenced in a study of vaccination effects on CD4 cells after COVID-19. These receptors' antigens are unknown. ViraFEST used viral peptide pools to expand antigen-specific CD4+ T cells before sequencing. Isolation of CD4+ T cells took place after ten to eleven days of culture. Vaccine administered to participants consisted of two doses of either BNT162b2 or mRNA-1273. Generated by immunoSEQ multiplex PCR, the TCRdb table keeps only in-frame clones and is missing some. The sample records 17,000 or so clones, 55% to 75% being singletons. Material: CD4+ T cells from PBMCs cultured with SARS-CoV-2 spike peptides, obtained after COVID-19 vaccination. The receptor set was obtained from a human donor who received a COVID-19 vaccine.

The chain uses TRBV5-4 and TRBJ2-5; D not resolved. The CDR3 has 11 residues. Trimming removed 1 base at V and 5 bases at J, with 3 bases between. Per the germline V gene, CDR1 is SGHNT and CDR2 is YYREEE (reference sequence). The CDR3 here is CASSLMETQYF. The CDR3 DNA follows: TGTGCCAGCAGCTTGATGGAGACCCAGTACTTC.

The chain uses TRBV6-5 and TRBJ2-4; possible D gene TRBD1, 6 bases. Germline-derived CDR1 and CDR2 are MNHEY and SVGAGI. The CDR3 sequence is 16 residues long. V lost 4 bases, J lost 1 base, and 14 bases lay in between. The DNA for the CDR3 is TGTGCCAGCAGTTCCAGGACAGCGCGGGCCAAAAACATTCAGTACTTC. Protein product: CASSSRTARAKNIQYF.

This clone rates as medium-sized. The junction shows a germline mismatch at one end, possibly a read error. J is TRBJ2-7 and V is TRBV7-7, with a tentative D call TRBD2 (5 bases). The CDR3 is 14 amino acids. The V gene's germline CDR1 is SSHAT and CDR2 FNYEAQ (reference sequence). The CDR3 DNA reads TGTGCTAGCAGCCCCTCAGAGGGAAGCTACGAGCAGTACTTC. Residues: CASSPSEGSYEQYF.

J is TRBJ1-1 and V is TRBV2; maybe TRBD1 (6 bases). The CDR3 length is 13 residues. Germline V gives CDR1 SNHLY, CDR2 FYNNEI. V was pared by 5 bases and J by 3 bases, with 10 bases between. The CDR3 protein is CASSTRTDTEAFF. The CDR3 region has the DNA TGTGCCAGCAGTACAAGGACAGACACTGAAGCTTTCTTT.

The V call is TRBV12-3 or TRBV12-4, the J call TRBJ1-1; the D gene is possibly TRBD1 (6 bases). Trimming stripped 1 base from V and 8 bases from J, with 11 bases between. The CDR3 is 13 residues long. CDR3 nucleotides: TGTGCCAGCAGTTTAGGGGGGGGGCCCGAAGCTTTCTTT. Residues: CASSLGGGPEAFF.

The chain has TRBV29-1 and TRBJ2-2; the match to TRBD1 covers 9 bases. The CDR3 is made up of 15 amino acids. J was trimmed by 3 bases and V by 5 bases; bases with no gene match: 7. The V gene's germline CDR1 is SQVTM and CDR2 ANQGSEA. The CDR3 nucleotides read TGCAGCGTTTCAATTGGGACAGGGCACACCGGGGAGCTGTTTTTT. It translates to CSVSIGTGHTGELFF.

V gene TRBV19 combines with J gene TRBJ1-5; 7 nucleotides line up with TRBD1. V gave up 6 bases and J gave up 9 bases; unmatched junction bases: 8. Germline CDR1 is LNHDA and CDR2 is SQIVND (reference sequence). The CDR3 consists of 13 residues. The CDR3 reads CASSLGQLGPQHF. The DNA for the CDR3 is TGTGCCAGTAGCCTGGGACAGTTGGGGCCCCAGCATTTT.

The chain has TRBV9 and TRBJ1-1; weak D call: TRBD1 (5 bases). CDR3 length: 13 amino acids. V lost 0 bases and J 4 bases, leaving 7 bases between the germline ends. Germline V gene data show CDR1 as SGDLS and CDR2 as YYNGEE. The CDR3 loop reads CASSVGDATEAFF. DNA for the CDR3: TGTGCCAGCAGCGTAGGGGACGCCACTGAAGCTTTCTTT.

CDR3: CASSPARAMSTAYEQYF. The CDR3 DNA is TGTGCCAGCAGCCCCGCCAGGGCCATGAGTACCGCCTACGAGCAGTACTTC. The gene calls are TRBV28 and TRBJ2-7; tentative D call: TRBD1 (5 bases). V was shortened by 6 bases and J by 2 bases, with 23 bases between the two germline ends. This CDR3 has 17 amino acids. Germline V gene lookup returns CDR1 MDHEN and CDR2 SYDVKM.

This clone is judged large (0.1 to 1%). The chain couples TRBV5-1 to TRBJ2-1; no definite D call. Germline V lookup: CDR1 SGHRS, CDR2 YFSETQ. The V and J ends lost 0 bases and 8 bases respectively, with 3 bases between them. CDR3 length equals 11 residues. CDR3 in DNA: TGCGCCAGCAGCTTGGGCCATGAGCAGTTCTTC. Residues: CASSLGHEQFF.

The CDR3 spells CAIRVTGTETQYF. The CDR3 DNA reads as TGTGCCATCCGGGTGACAGGGACAGAGACCCAGTACTTC. The rearrangement links TRBV7-9 to TRBJ2-5; 7 bases map to TRBD1. V trimming: 10 bases; J trimming: 4 bases; junction bases outside the gene matches: 9. The germline V gene has CDR1 SEHNR and CDR2 FQNEAQ (reference sequence). The CDR3 consists of 13 residues.

The J gene is TRBJ1-6, the V gene TRBV7-2; D remains unclear. V dropped 5 bases and J dropped 1 base, with 3 bases sitting between them. The CDR3 is made up of 13 amino acids. The germline V gene encodes CDR1 SGHTA and CDR2 FQGNSA. In DNA, the CDR3 is TGTGCCAGCAGCGTGTCCTATAATTCACCCCTCCACTTT. It encodes CASSVSYNSPLHF.

This clone was counted once. This chain connects TRBV9 to TRBJ1-2; TRBD1 matches 8 bases. V was clipped by 6 bases and J by 3 bases; unmatched bases: 10. CDR3 length equals 15 residues. The V gene's germline CDR1 is SGDLS and CDR2 YYNGEE. The CDR3 protein is CASTKGDRRDYGYTF. The CDR3 DNA reads as TGTGCCAGCACCAAGGGGGACAGGAGAGACTATGGCTACACCTTC.

The chain recombines TRBV3-1 (or the pseudogene TRBV3-2) with TRBJ2-4, with unresolved D. CDR1 LGHDT and CDR2 YNNKEL come from the germline V gene (reference sequence). Trimming cost V 0 bases and J 0 bases, with 12 bases left between them. The CDR3 consists of 17 residues. The CDR3 coding sequence is TGTGCCAGCAGCCAAGATCGTGCGTTGCTAGCCAAAAACATTCAGTACTTC. Protein sequence: CASSQDRALLAKNIQYF.